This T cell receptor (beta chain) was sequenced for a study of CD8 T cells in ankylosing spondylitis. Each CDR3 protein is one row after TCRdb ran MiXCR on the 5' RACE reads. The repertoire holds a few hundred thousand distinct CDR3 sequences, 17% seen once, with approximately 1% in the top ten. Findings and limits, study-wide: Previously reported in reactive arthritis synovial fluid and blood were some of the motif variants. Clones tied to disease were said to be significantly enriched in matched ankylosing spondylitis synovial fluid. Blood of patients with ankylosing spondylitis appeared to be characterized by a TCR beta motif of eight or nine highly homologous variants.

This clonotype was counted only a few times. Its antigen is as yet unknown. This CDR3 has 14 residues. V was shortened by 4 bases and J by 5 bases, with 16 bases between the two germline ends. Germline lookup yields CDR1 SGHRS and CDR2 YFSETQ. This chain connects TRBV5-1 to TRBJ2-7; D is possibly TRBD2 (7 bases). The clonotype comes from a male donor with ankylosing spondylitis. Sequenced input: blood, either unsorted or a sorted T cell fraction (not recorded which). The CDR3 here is CASSEGGTTNEQYF. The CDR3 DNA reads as TGCGCCAGCAGCGAGGGGGGGACTACGAACGAGCAGTACTTC.